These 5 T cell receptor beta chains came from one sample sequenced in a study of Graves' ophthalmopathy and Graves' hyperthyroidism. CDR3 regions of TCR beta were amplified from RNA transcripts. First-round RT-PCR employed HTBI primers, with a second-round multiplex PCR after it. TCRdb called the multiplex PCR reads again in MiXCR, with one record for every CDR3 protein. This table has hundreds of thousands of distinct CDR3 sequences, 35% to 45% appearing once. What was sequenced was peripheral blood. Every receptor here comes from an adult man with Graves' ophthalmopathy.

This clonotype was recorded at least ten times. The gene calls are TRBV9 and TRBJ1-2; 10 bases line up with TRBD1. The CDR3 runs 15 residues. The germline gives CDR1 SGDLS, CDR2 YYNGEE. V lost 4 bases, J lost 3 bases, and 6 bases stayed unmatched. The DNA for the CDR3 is TGTGCCAGCAGCCCAGGGGGACAGGGGTACTATGGCTACACCTTC. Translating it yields CASSPGGQGYYGYTF.

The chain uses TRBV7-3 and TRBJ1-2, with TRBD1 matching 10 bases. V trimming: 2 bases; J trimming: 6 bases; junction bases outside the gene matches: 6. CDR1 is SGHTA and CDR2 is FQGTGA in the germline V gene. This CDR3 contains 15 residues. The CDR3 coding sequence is TGTGCCAGCAGCTTAGGGGGGACAGGGGATGATGGCTACACCTTC. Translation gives CASSLGGTGDDGYTF.

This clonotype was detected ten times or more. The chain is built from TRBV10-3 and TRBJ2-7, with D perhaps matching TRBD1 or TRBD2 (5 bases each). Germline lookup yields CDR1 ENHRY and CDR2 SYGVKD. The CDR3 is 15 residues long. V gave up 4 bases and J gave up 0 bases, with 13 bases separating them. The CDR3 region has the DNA TGTGCCATCAGTGGGGCTGCAGGGAGCTCCTACGAGCAGTACTTC. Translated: CAISGAAGSSYEQYF.

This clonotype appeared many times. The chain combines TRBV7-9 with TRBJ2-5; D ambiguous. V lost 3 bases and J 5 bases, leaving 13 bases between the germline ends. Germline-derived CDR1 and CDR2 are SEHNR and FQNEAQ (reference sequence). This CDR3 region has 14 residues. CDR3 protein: CASSFPGGTETQYF. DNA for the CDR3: TGTGCCAGCAGCTTCCCGGGCGGTACGGAGACCCAGTACTTC.

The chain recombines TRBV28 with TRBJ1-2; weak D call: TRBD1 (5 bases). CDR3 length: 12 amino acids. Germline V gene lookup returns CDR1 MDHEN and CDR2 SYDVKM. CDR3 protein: CGSRQTPYGYTF. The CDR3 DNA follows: TGTGGTAGTCGACAGACTCCCTATGGCTACACCTTC.